These 15 T cell receptor beta chains share one sample of origin, sequenced in a study of blood T cell repertoires in COVID-19 (dated by TCRdb to the early 2020s). Library preparation employed the immunoSEQ multiplex PCR assay. Held by TCRdb, this immuneACCESS table contains in-frame sequences only and omits some clones. Under half of the omission traces to an unresolved V gene where checked; the cause of the rest is unknown. For this sample the table gives 95,000 to 150,000 clones, of which over 70% were detected only once. The ten largest make up roughly 30% of the sample. The specimen was peripheral blood. The receptors here all came from a woman in her sixties or seventies with acute or convalescent COVID-19.

V is TRBV11-2 and J is TRBJ1-4; D is unresolved. Between the trimmed V and J ends, which lost 5 bases and 7 bases, there was a span of 14 bases. Germline-derived CDR1 and CDR2 are SGHAT and FQNNGV. The CDR3 consists of 14 residues. This chain's CDR3 is CASSPLGSSEKLFF. The CDR3 region has the DNA TGTGCCAGCAGCCCTCTTGGGAGTTCTGAAAAACTGTTTTTT. The variable domain in full, completed from reference TRBV11-2 and TRBJ1-4, reads EAGVAQSPRYKIIEKRQSVAFWCNPISGHATLYWYQQILGQGPKLLIQFQNNGVVDDSQLPKDRFSAERLKGVDSTLKIQPAKLEDSAVYLCASSPLGSSEKLFFGSGTQLSVL.

In this sample, this clone turned up once. V and J are TRBV19 and TRBJ1-4; D uncertain. The length of the CDR3 is 15 residues. Trimming removed 6 bases at V and 10 bases at J, with 21 bases between. The germline gives CDR1 LNHDA, CDR2 SQIVND (reference sequence). CDR3 bases: TGTGCCAGTAGCGAATTGAGTAGTCCCGCGGGAAAACTGTTTTTT. Protein: CASSELSSPAGKLFF. Full variable domain (rest looked up from reference TRBV19 and TRBJ1-4): DGGITQSPKYLFRKEGQNVTLSCEQNLNHDAMYWYRQDPGQGLRLIYYSQIVNDFQKGDIAEGYSVSREKKESFPLTVTSAQKNPTAFYLCASSELSSPAGKLFFGSGTQLSVL.

J is TRBJ1-1 and V is TRBV5-1, with D possibly being TRBD1 (6 bases). Germline assignment: CDR1 SGHRS and CDR2 YFSETQ. This CDR3 spans 18 amino acids. V lost 0 bases, J lost 4 bases, and 22 bases lay in between. CDR3 region: CASSLGGGVDLGRTEAFF. The CDR3 DNA sequence: TGCGCCAGCAGCTTGGGAGGGGGTGTTGATTTAGGTCGCACTGAAGCTTTCTTT.

V gene TRBV5-4 combines with J gene TRBJ2-7, with 7 bases identical to TRBD1. Germline CDR1 SGHNT, CDR2 YYREEE (reference sequence). The CDR3 loop spans 15 amino acids. The V and J ends lost 1 base and 5 bases, in that order; junction bases with no gene match: 9. The CDR3 region has the DNA TGTGCCAGCAGCTTGTTGCACAGGGGTTCCAACGAGCAGTACTTC. This codes for CASSLLHRGSNEQYF.

The V and J genes are TRBV30 and TRBJ2-5, with D possibly matching TRBD1 (7 bases). The CDR3 is 12 amino acids. In germline, CDR1 is GTSNPN, CDR2 SVGIG (reference sequence). Trimming removed 2 bases at V and 5 bases at J, with 9 bases between. DNA for the CDR3: TGTGCCTGGAGTCAGGGGGGTGAGACCCAGTACTTC. Its translation is CAWSQGGETQYF.

The chain has TRBV11-2 and TRBJ1-2; the match to TRBD1 covers 7 bases. V lost 3 bases to trimming and J lost 4 bases; unmatched junction nucleotides: 11. The CDR3 contains 16 residues. Looked up from germline, CDR1 is SGHAT and CDR2 is FQNNGV. CDR3 nucleotides: TGTGCCAGCAGCTTCCCCGCTCGGGACAGACCCTATGGCTACACCTTC. It is translated as CASSFPARDRPYGYTF. The complete variable domain, with remaining parts taken from reference TRBV11-2 and TRBJ1-2, reads EAGVAQSPRYKIIEKRQSVAFWCNPISGHATLYWYQQILGQGPKLLIQFQNNGVVDDSQLPKDRFSAERLKGVDSTLKIQPAKLEDSAVYLCASSFPARDRPYGYTFGSGTRLTVV.

This clone has only one observation. The chain carries TRBV10-1 and TRBJ2-1; D might be TRBD2 (6 bases). The CDR3 consists of 14 residues. CDR1 and CDR2 (germline): WNHNN, SYGVQD (reference sequence). Trimming shortened V by 6 bases and J by 10 bases, and 19 bases separated the two germline ends. The CDR3 protein is CASRASGLSGEQFF. Written as DNA, the CDR3 is TGCGCCAGCAGGGCCTCGGGACTCTCTGGAGAGCAGTTCTTC.

The rearrangement links TRBV5-1 to TRBJ1-1, with TRBD1 as a possible D gene (5 bases). V was shortened by 4 bases and J by 2 bases, with 9 bases between the two germline ends. Germline assignment: CDR1 SGHRS and CDR2 YFSETQ. The length of the CDR3 is 13 residues. The CDR3 DNA is TGCGCCAGCAGCCTCCAGGGCAACACTGAAGCTTTCTTT. Its protein product is CASSLQGNTEAFF.

This chain uses TRBV9 with TRBJ1-2, with unresolved D. Trimming shortened V by 7 bases and J by 0 bases, and 10 bases separated the two germline ends. Germline CDR1 reads SGDLS; CDR2 reads YYNGEE. The CDR3 sequence is 13 residues long. In nucleotides, the CDR3 is TGTGCCAGCGAGGGAACTCCTAACTATGGCTACACCTTC. Amino acid sequence: CASEGTPNYGYTF.

This chain joins TRBV4-1 and TRBJ1-4; TRBD1 agrees at 10 bases. Per germline, CDR1 MGHRA and CDR2 YSYEKL. J was trimmed by 6 bases and V by 0 bases; bases with no gene match: 4. The CDR3 length is 16 residues. CDR3 residues: CASSQDRTGGDEKLFF. DNA for the CDR3: TGCGCCAGCAGCCAAGATAGGACAGGGGGGGATGAAAAACTGTTTTTT.

The V call is TRBV6-5, the J call TRBJ1-2, with 8 positions matching TRBD1. The CDR3 extends over 16 amino acids. Germline trimming cut 0 bases from V and 4 bases from J; bases unmatched to any gene: 7. Germline assignment: CDR1 MNHEY and CDR2 SVGAGI. The CDR3 here is CASSYSGRGLGYGYTF. The CDR3, as DNA: TGTGCCAGCAGTTACTCGGGCAGGGGGCTTGGCTATGGCTACACCTTC.

J is TRBJ1-4 and V is TRBV5-4, with D uncertain. Germline V gene sequence: CDR1 SGHNT, CDR2 YYREEE (reference sequence). The length of the CDR3 is 13 residues. Deletions cut 4 bases from V and 5 bases from J, with 9 bases between. CDR3 bases: TGTGCCAGCAGCCGAGTCGGGAATGAAAAACTGTTTTTT. Translated, it gives CASSRVGNEKLFF.

This clone was counted a single time. The chain is built from TRBV2 and TRBJ2-1, with D perhaps TRBD2 (5 bases). The CDR3 loop spans 12 amino acids. The germline gives CDR1 SNHLY, CDR2 FYNNEI. V lost 6 bases and J lost 8, with 11 bases in between. The DNA of the CDR3 is TGTGCCAGCAGCCTGGGCGGGTATGAGCAGTTCTTC. It translates to CASSLGGYEQFF.

The chain uses TRBV4-1 and TRBJ1-2; D is unclear. V was clipped by 1 base and J by 5 bases, with 5 bases between them. The CDR3 has 12 residues. CDR1 and CDR2 (germline): MGHRA, YSYEKL. CDR3 nucleotides: TGCGCCAGCAGCCAAGGTCAATATGGCTACACCTTC. The encoded protein is CASSQGQYGYTF.

With respect to this clone: One junction end does not reproduce the germline sequence, and a read error may be involved. This chain joins TRBV19 and TRBJ1-1; possibly TRBD1 for D (5 bases). Germline CDR1 is LNHDA and CDR2 is SQIVND (reference sequence). This CDR3 has 12 residues. Written as DNA, the CDR3 is TGTGCCAGTAGAATAGGGGCGGGTGAAGCTTTCTTT. Its protein is CASRIGAGEAFF.